This is a list of T cell receptor beta chains from one sample in a study of T-cell memory formation after mild COVID-19. TCRdb processed the 5' RACE reads anew with MiXCR; each CDR3 protein has one entry. Among under 550,000 distinct CDR3 sequences listed, 15% to 20% were seen once. Material for sequencing was PBMCs or a T cell subset sorted from them (not recorded which). The receptor source for this set is an adult woman who had mild COVID-19 (a few samples of this study predate the infection). Cell type and time point are not known. The CDR3 runs from the conserved cysteine through the conserved F or W. Fields, in order: J gene, V gene, CDR3 length, D gene, clone size, CDR3 protein, CDR3 DNA. D genes are given only for firm matches. The size field is filled for only some rows; it gives once, few, many or a size class.

J gene: TRBJ2-1
V gene: TRBV7-9
CDR3 length: 15
D gene: -
clone size: -
CDR3 protein: CASSLRGGQPFEQFF
CDR3 DNA: TGTGCCAGCAGCCTGAGGGGCGGACAGCCGTTTGAGCAGTTCTTC

J gene: TRBJ2-2
V gene: TRBV30
CDR3 length: 14
D gene: TRBD2
clone size: few
CDR3 protein: CAWRVAGVAGELFF
CDR3 DNA: TGTGCCTGGAGAGTAGCGGGAGTGGCCGGGGAGCTGTTTTTT

J gene: TRBJ1-4
V gene: TRBV7-2
CDR3 length: 14
D gene: -
clone size: few
CDR3 protein: CASSQIGENEKLFF
CDR3 DNA: TGTGCCAGCAGCCAGATTGGGGAAAATGAAAAACTGTTTTTT

J gene: TRBJ2-1
V gene: TRBV10-3
CDR3 length: 15
D gene: TRBD2
clone size: few
CDR3 protein: CAISESGLAGSEQFF
CDR3 DNA: TGTGCCATCAGTGAGTCCGGACTAGCGGGATCTGAGCAGTTCTTC

J gene: TRBJ2-4
V gene: TRBV5-6
CDR3 length: 16
D gene: TRBD2
clone size: few
CDR3 protein: CASSPGTSGSENIQYF
CDR3 DNA: TGTGCCAGCAGCCCGGGGACTAGCGGGAGTGAAAACATTCAGTACTTC

J gene: TRBJ1-6
V gene: TRBV20-1
CDR3 length: 15
D gene: -
clone size: -
CDR3 protein: CSADGTNGGNSPLHF
CDR3 DNA: TGCAGTGCCGACGGGACAAATGGTGGGAATTCACCCCTCCACTTT

J gene: TRBJ2-7
V gene: TRBV30
CDR3 length: 14
D gene: TRBD2
clone size: once
CDR3 protein: CAFDLAGVSYEQYF
CDR3 DNA: TGTGCCTTCGATTTAGCGGGCGTCTCCTACGAGCAGTACTTC

J gene: TRBJ2-1
V gene: TRBV7-2
CDR3 length: 16
D gene: TRBD2
clone size: few
CDR3 protein: CASRGSGTSSYNEQFF
CDR3 DNA: TGTGCCAGCAGGGGGTCCGGGACTAGCTCCTACAATGAGCAGTTCTTC

J gene: TRBJ2-7
V gene: TRBV7-2
CDR3 length: 14
D gene: TRBD1
clone size: few
CDR3 protein: CASSPGQGINEQYF
CDR3 DNA: TGTGCCAGCAGCCCGGGACAGGGGATCAACGAGCAGTACTTC

J gene: TRBJ2-3
V gene: TRBV20-1
CDR3 length: 16
D gene: -
clone size: -
CDR3 protein: CSARALGRGHTDTQYF
CDR3 DNA: TGCAGTGCTAGAGCCCTGGGGCGGGGCCACACAGATACGCAGTATTTT

J gene: TRBJ2-1
V gene: TRBV29-1
CDR3 length: 13
D gene: -
clone size: -
CDR3 protein: CSVLLPHGNEQFF
CDR3 DNA: TGCAGCGTCCTCCTACCCCACGGCAATGAGCAGTTCTTC

J gene: TRBJ2-3
V gene: TRBV5-1
CDR3 length: 16
D gene: -
clone size: -
CDR3 protein: CASSTAVGFSTDTQYF
CDR3 DNA: TGCGCCAGCAGTACCGCGGTGGGGTTCAGCACAGATACGCAGTATTTT

J gene: TRBJ1-5
V gene: TRBV9
CDR3 length: 15
D gene: -
clone size: -
CDR3 protein: CASSVGTNSNQPQHF
CDR3 DNA: TGTGCCAGCAGCGTAGGGACAAATAGCAATCAGCCCCAGCATTTT

J gene: TRBJ2-2
V gene: TRBV9
CDR3 length: 15
D gene: -
clone size: -
CDR3 protein: CASSHPGLRTGELFF
CDR3 DNA: TGTGCCAGCAGCCATCCGGGCCTTCGGACCGGGGAGCTGTTTTTT

J gene: TRBJ2-1
V gene: TRBV7-2
CDR3 length: 15
D gene: TRBD2
clone size: few
CDR3 protein: CASSLDGTTYNEQFF
CDR3 DNA: TGTGCCAGCAGCTTAGATGGGACTACTTACAATGAGCAGTTCTTC

J gene: TRBJ1-5
V gene: TRBV7-8
CDR3 length: 16
D gene: -
clone size: -
CDR3 protein: CASSDRRMISNQPQHF
CDR3 DNA: TGTGCCAGCAGCGACAGACGGATGATTAGCAATCAGCCCCAGCATTTT

J gene: TRBJ2-7
V gene: TRBV29-1
CDR3 length: 14
D gene: TRBD2
clone size: many
CDR3 protein: CSVLGTSGTYEQYF
CDR3 DNA: TGCAGCGTCCTCGGTACTAGCGGTACCTACGAGCAGTACTTC

J gene: TRBJ1-2
V gene: TRBV9
CDR3 length: 15
D gene: -
clone size: few
CDR3 protein: CASSAHAVINYGYTF
CDR3 DNA: TGTGCCAGCAGCGCCCATGCCGTTATTAACTATGGCTACACCTTC

J gene: TRBJ1-2
V gene: TRBV12-3/TRBV12-4
CDR3 length: 16
D gene: -
clone size: -
CDR3 protein: CASSLVLQGGINGYTF
CDR3 DNA: TGTGCCAGCAGTTTAGTTTTACAGGGTGGGATAAATGGCTACACCTTC

J gene: TRBJ2-7
V gene: TRBV28
CDR3 length: 13
D gene: -
clone size: -
CDR3 protein: CAITRQGTYEQYF
CDR3 DNA: TGTGCCATAACGCGGCAGGGAACCTACGAGCAGTACTTC

J gene: TRBJ2-1
V gene: TRBV4-2
CDR3 length: 18
D gene: -
clone size: -
CDR3 protein: CASSQDQGVYKWENEQFF
CDR3 DNA: TGTGCCAGCAGCCAAGATCAAGGAGTCTACAAGTGGGAAAATGAGCAGTTCTTC

J gene: TRBJ2-3
V gene: TRBV9
CDR3 length: 14
D gene: -
clone size: few
CDR3 protein: CASSVEWSTDTQYF
CDR3 DNA: TGTGCCAGCAGCGTAGAGTGGAGCACAGATACGCAGTATTTT

J gene: TRBJ1-1
V gene: TRBV27
CDR3 length: 13
D gene: -
clone size: -
CDR3 protein: CASNHPGGTEAFF
CDR3 DNA: TGTGCCAGCAACCATCCTGGGGGGACTGAAGCTTTCTTT

J gene: TRBJ1-2
V gene: TRBV29-1
CDR3 length: 11
D gene: -
clone size: few
CDR3 protein: CSVERNYGYTF
CDR3 DNA: TGCAGCGTTGAACGGAACTATGGCTACACCTTC

J gene: TRBJ2-1
V gene: TRBV24-1
CDR3 length: 15
D gene: TRBD2
clone size: -
CDR3 protein: CATSDLLAGFNEQFF
CDR3 DNA: TGTGCCACCAGTGATTTGCTAGCGGGATTCAATGAGCAGTTCTTC

J gene: TRBJ2-5
V gene: TRBV9
CDR3 length: 20
D gene: TRBD2
clone size: -
CDR3 protein: CASSVNAGDTSGSSQETQYF
CDR3 DNA: TGTGCCAGCAGCGTAAACGCAGGGGACACTAGCGGGTCCTCACAAGAGACCCAGTACTTC

J gene: TRBJ1-5
V gene: TRBV4-3
CDR3 length: 15
D gene: TRBD1
clone size: few
CDR3 protein: CASSQGTGVNQPQHF
CDR3 DNA: TGCGCCAGCAGCCAGGGGACAGGGGTCAATCAGCCCCAGCATTTT

J gene: TRBJ2-7
V gene: TRBV7-9
CDR3 length: 15
D gene: -
clone size: few
CDR3 protein: CASSSGAPRGYEQYF
CDR3 DNA: TGTGCCAGCAGTTCAGGAGCCCCTCGGGGCTACGAGCAGTACTTC

J gene: TRBJ1-4
V gene: TRBV11-2
CDR3 length: 14
D gene: -
clone size: -
CDR3 protein: CASSASGAVQKLFF
CDR3 DNA: TGTGCCAGCAGCGCCTCAGGGGCCGTTCAAAAACTGTTTTTT

J gene: TRBJ2-6
V gene: TRBV3-1
CDR3 length: 16
D gene: -
clone size: few
CDR3 protein: CASSQGGSSGANVLTF
CDR3 DNA: TGTGCCAGCAGCCAAGGGGGTAGCTCTGGGGCCAACGTCCTGACTTTC

J gene: TRBJ1-4
V gene: TRBV18
CDR3 length: 14
D gene: -
clone size: few
CDR3 protein: CASSPGHGGEKLFF
CDR3 DNA: TGTGCCAGCTCGCCAGGACACGGTGGGGAAAAACTGTTTTTT

J gene: TRBJ2-7
V gene: TRBV5-1
CDR3 length: 15
D gene: TRBD2
clone size: -
CDR3 protein: CASSPTGTSGREQYF
CDR3 DNA: TGCGCCAGCAGCCCGACCGGGACTAGCGGGAGAGAGCAGTACTTC

J gene: TRBJ2-7
V gene: TRBV5-1
CDR3 length: 13
D gene: -
clone size: many
CDR3 protein: CASSLGSAYEQYF
CDR3 DNA: TGCGCCAGCAGCTTGGGTTCGGCGTACGAGCAGTACTTC

J gene: TRBJ1-1
V gene: TRBV2
CDR3 length: 13
D gene: -
clone size: few
CDR3 protein: CASSEGAGEVAFF
CDR3 DNA: TGTGCCAGCAGTGAAGGGGCAGGAGAAGTAGCTTTCTTT

J gene: TRBJ2-3
V gene: TRBV5-1
CDR3 length: 14
D gene: -
clone size: -
CDR3 protein: CASSRFDTTDTQYF
CDR3 DNA: TGCGCCAGCAGTCGATTCGATACCACAGATACGCAGTATTTT

J gene: TRBJ1-6
V gene: TRBV6-5
CDR3 length: 16
D gene: TRBD1
clone size: -
CDR3 protein: CASSYSLGTGDSPLHF
CDR3 DNA: TGTGCCAGCAGTTACTCTTTGGGGACAGGGGACTCACCCCTCCACTTT

J gene: TRBJ2-7
V gene: TRBV5-5
CDR3 length: 16
D gene: -
clone size: -
CDR3 protein: CASRLSPRDSSYEQYF
CDR3 DNA: TGTGCCAGCAGGTTAAGCCCAAGAGACAGCTCCTACGAGCAGTACTTC

J gene: TRBJ2-5
V gene: TRBV3-1
CDR3 length: 15
D gene: -
clone size: -
CDR3 protein: CASSQILGVVETQYF
CDR3 DNA: TGTGCCAGCAGCCAGATTCTCGGGGTCGTGGAGACCCAGTACTTC

J gene: TRBJ2-1
V gene: TRBV7-3
CDR3 length: 17
D gene: TRBD2
clone size: many
CDR3 protein: CASSTPPIAGGPHEQFF
CDR3 DNA: TGTGCCAGCAGCACTCCCCCGATTGCGGGAGGGCCCCATGAGCAGTTCTTC

J gene: TRBJ2-1
V gene: TRBV4-1
CDR3 length: 17
D gene: TRBD2
clone size: -
CDR3 protein: CASSQVLSGSSYNEQFF
CDR3 DNA: TGCGCCAGCAGCCAAGTTCTCAGCGGGAGCTCCTACAATGAGCAGTTCTTC

J gene: TRBJ1-1
V gene: TRBV7-9
CDR3 length: 11
D gene: -
clone size: -
CDR3 protein: CASSLGGLAFF
CDR3 DNA: TGTGCCAGCAGCTTAGGGGGTCTGGCTTTCTTT

J gene: TRBJ1-1
V gene: TRBV29-1
CDR3 length: 14
D gene: TRBD1
clone size: -
CDR3 protein: CSVVGGTGGTEAFF
CDR3 DNA: TGCAGCGTTGTGGGAGGGACAGGGGGCACTGAAGCTTTCTTT

J gene: TRBJ2-7
V gene: TRBV7-9
CDR3 length: 13
D gene: -
clone size: -
CDR3 protein: CASSRLTEYEQYF
CDR3 DNA: TGTGCCAGCAGCCGCCTCACCGAATACGAGCAGTACTTC